This record covers a single T cell receptor (beta chain). No antigen is known for it. Base qualities are missing; no much larger clone stands one base away. TCRbeta CDR3 regions were amplified from genomic DNA using the immunoSEQ Assay, a bias-controlled multiplex PCR. In the paper's pipeline: The number of nucleated cells in each sample was estimated from the amplification of reference gene primers within the assay. To quantify the absolute abundance of each unique TCRbeta CDR3 rearrangement, sequence reads were collapsed and filtered. For each sample, productive Simpson clonality was calculated as the square root of Simpson's diversity index over productive rearrangements. TCRdb holds this immuneACCESS table with in-frame rearrangements only. Some clones are missing; in checked studies, unresolved V genes explain under half, and the rest has no known cause. The V and J calls and the clone size are those of that table, but D and trimming were determined from the DNA. The sample table lists approximately 250,000 clones, around 78% of them with a count of one. The ten most abundant clones make up 3.5% to 5.5% of the sample.

The CDR3 sequence holds 16 residues, the cysteine and phenylalanine included. Just CDR3 DNA is preserved here, 48 bases in frame from base 1. At the junction V is shortened by 5 bases and J by 0 bases, with 14 bases in between. CDR1 and CDR2 are drawn from the germline V gene: MDHEN, SYDVKM. These data originate in a study of blood T cell repertoires in COVID-19 (dated by TCRdb to 2018 to 2020). Concerning the study at large: Samples from collaborators originated in the United States, Italy and Spain and spanned both the acute and convalescent phases of COVID-19. The repertoires were released in a freely available public database intended as a resource for research on the immune response to SARS-CoV-2. Samples were obtained from the ongoing ImmuneRACE study (first 160 participants) and from over 1,000 subjects provided by 6 global collaborators. Where available, HLA class I and class II types were obtained from metadata supplied by the sample provider rather than from assay-based typing. The sample metadata nearly always contained a de-identified subject ID, COVID-19 status, age in years and sex. The prospective study material was composed of cDNA or gDNA derived from T cells, B-cell-depleted T cells, or PBMCs. Subjects who had been exposed to COVID-19, were actively infected with it, or had recovered from it provided the deeply sampled blood TCRbeta repertoires that made up the dataset. Overall study outcomes, separate from this receptor: The quantity of clinical and demographic metadata differed by source and by participant and was supplied without curation.

Another Seattle source contributed samples from volunteer blood donors who had recovered from COVID-19. Collaborating institutions collected whole blood in K2EDTA tubes following their own protocols. For TCRbeta analysis, collaborator samples were shipped as frozen whole blood, as isolated PBMCs, or as DNA extracted from either sample type. Sample: peripheral blood. The V and J genes are TRBV28 and TRBJ1-3; the D segment could be TRBD1, given 6 matching bases. The sequence came from a man aged 55-75 years who had recovered from COVID-19. Here the CDR3 is given as CASSDTGRLSGNTIYF. The base sequence is TGTGCCAGCAGTGACACAGGGAGACTCTCTGGAAACACCATATATTTT.